This entry features one TCR beta chain sequence. The CDR3 covers 10 residues. Germline V lookup: CDR1 DFQATT, CDR2 SNEGSKA (reference sequence). Deletions cut 3 bases from V and 10 bases from J, with 7 bases between. Primers for the PCR totalled 60 Vbeta and 13 Jbeta. Original analysis: Approximately 87 million unique TCR beta chains, 9 million to 11 million shared, were counted in a later analysis. The table came from immunoSEQ multiplex PCR; TCRdb's copy has only in-frame clones and leaves some out. V and J calls plus clone size are reproduced from that table; the DNA served to infer D and trimming. The sample holds approximately 81,000 clones, 77% seen once. This sample was taken from a study of cytomegalovirus exposure and HLA in healthy donors.

The sample comprised PBMCs. The sequence derives from a man aged 50-60 years in good health and CMV-seropositive. The rearrangement joins TRBV20-1 to TRBJ2-1; D gene unclear. Written as DNA, the CDR3 is TGCAGTGCTAGTAGTCCGGAGCAGTTCTTC. Its translation: CSASSPEQFF.